The entry below gives a single TCR beta chain sequence along with its context. Its specificity is unknown. Through a sample-barcoded 5' primer and a J-beta primer mix, a second PCR was run for roughly 7 to 12 cycles. TCRdb fed the 5' RACE reads into MiXCR, producing one record per CDR3 protein. The profile shows some 760,000 distinct CDR3 sequences, roughly 25% of them singletons. These data originate in a study of blood T cells in healthy people across ages. Overall study results and limits: With age, beta diversity per million T cells declined roughly linearly, significantly by about 40.

The germline V and J ends were trimmed by 5 bases and 1 base, with 11 bases remaining between them. Germline V gene data show CDR1 as SQVTM and CDR2 as ANQGSEA. This CDR3 is built from 13 residues. This sample was also put to use in a study of T cells of mothers and their children. As that study records: The donors comprised roughly 6 children and their three healthy Caucasian mothers.

Sequencing was carried out using blood. The receptor's source is a boy aged 5 to 17 in good health. The rearrangement uses TRBV29-1 and TRBJ2-5; D call uncertain. The CDR3 nucleotides read TGCAGCGTTCAGACCACACTCCAAGAGACCCAGTACTTC. Protein sequence: CSVQTTLQETQYF.